Included here is one T cell receptor (beta chain) sequence, with context. Its specific antigen is unknown. No clone much larger than this one lies a single base away; base qualities are absent. One collaborating source in Seattle enrolled patients while the patients were actively infected and followed the patients over time throughout the course of disease. Collaborating institutions collected whole blood in K2EDTA tubes following their own protocols. For TCRbeta analysis, collaborators shipped samples as frozen whole blood, isolated PBMCs, or DNA extracted from either of those sample types. Relative to germline, V is 0 bases shorter and J is 7 bases shorter, with 7 bases between their ends. CDR1 and CDR2 (SGHNT, YENEEA) derive from the germline V gene. CDR3 length: 12 amino acids, cysteine to valine. Only the CDR3 DNA is retained, 36 bases long and in frame from the first base. TCRbeta CDR3 regions were amplified from genomic DNA by means of the immunoSEQ Assay, a bias-controlled multiplex PCR. Per the source publication's procedure: Nucleated cell counts per sample were estimated from amplification of reference gene primers within the assay. To quantify the absolute abundance of each unique TCRbeta CDR3 rearrangement, sequence reads were collapsed and filtered. Productive Simpson clonality was computed per sample as the square root of Simpson's diversity index over productive rearrangements. TCRdb limited this immuneACCESS table to in-frame rearrangements with V and J called. A share of clones is missing; checked studies link under half to unresolved V genes, and the rest is unexplained. For V, J and clone size, that table is used; D and trimming come from the DNA. This sample gives around 63,000 clones in total; around 70% of them show up just once. 4% to 5% of the sample belongs to the ten largest clones.

This entry belongs to a study of blood T cell repertoires in COVID-19 (dated by TCRdb to 2020 to 2021). In the study overall: Collaborator samples came from the United States, Italy and Spain and covered acute and convalescent phases of COVID-19. The prospective study material was composed of cDNA or gDNA derived from T cells, B-cell-depleted T cells, or PBMCs. The dataset comprised deeply sampled blood TCRbeta repertoires from subjects exposed to, actively infected with, or recovered from COVID-19. The repertoires were made available in a free public database intended to serve as a resource for research on the immune response to SARS-CoV-2. Samples were obtained from the ongoing ImmuneRACE study (first 160 participants) and from about 1,300 subjects provided by 6 global collaborators. A de-identified subject ID, COVID-19 status, age in years and sex were almost always included in the sample metadata. Where available, HLA class I and class II types were obtained from metadata supplied by the sample provider rather than from assay-based typing. What the work shows at the level of the full study, not this receptor alone: The amount of clinical and demographic metadata varied by source and participant and was provided uncurated.

The clonotype originates from a woman in her sixties or seventies with COVID-19, enrolled during active disease. The source material was peripheral blood. The rearranged segments are TRBV11-3 and TRBJ2-7; the D segment could be TRBD2, given 6 matching bases. DNA sequence: TGTGCCAGCAGCTTAGACGGGGGAGAGCAGTACGTC. This is translated as CASSLDGGEQYV.